This T cell receptor beta chain is from a study of human T cells and chemical hapten exposure (dated by TCRdb to 2020 to 2023). General notes on the study: For sensitization, 2% DPC in acetone was applied to a 2 cm by 2 cm area of upper inner arm skin. The mostly female patient cohort included alopecia areata with under or over 50% scalp involvement, alopecia totalis and alopecia universalis. The libraries were sequenced as a pool, and the TCR yield per sample differed mostly because of small variations in library volumes within the pool. Patients additionally received weekly therapeutic DPC doses to the scalp throughout the approximately 25-week study period. Patch testing was performed on the upper back with Finn chambers containing 0.01% DPC, and the patch tests were scored after 6 days according to International Contact Dermatitis Research Group standards. Peripheral blood TCR repertoire changes were tracked in vivo in alopecia patients during primary and secondary sensitization to the hapten diphenylcyclopropenone (DPC). Blood was sampled from patients pre-sensitization (week 0) and at 2, 6 and about 24 weeks after DPC sensitization. Blood for TCR sequencing was provided by twenty-nine alopecia patients at one to four time points (pre-sensitization, 2, 6 and 24 weeks). What the work shows at the level of the full study, not this receptor alone: Repeated subsampling changed both the strength of the expansion versus patch-test correlation and the threshold at which that correlation became significant. Significantly more large CDR3 similarity clusters were formed by expanded TCRs than by pre-sensitization or healthy control sets, consistent with antigen-driven responses. Patch test score was positively correlated with the number of PT1 expanded TCRs, with significance at thresholds 8, 16 and 32 but not at 4. DPC sensitization did not change the number of TCRs with a frequency above 1 in 1000, and there was no evidence of changes in global repertoire structure. Alopecia, a presumed autoimmune disease, was present in all patients, so the immune response of the patients might differ from that of healthy individuals.

Library prep was done by RACE. Instrument used: NextSeq 500. During library preparation, unique molecular identifiers were attached to individual cDNA molecules so that TCRs could be counted quantitatively and reproducibly. Each blood RNA sample was used to sequence both TCR alpha and TCR beta chains. As for the original processing: A median of around 100,000 TCRs per sample was observed, with a range of 23,224 to 690,600. V, J and CDR3 annotation of the TCR reads was performed with the Decombinator software suite. To make PS versus PT1 abundance plots, every sample was subsampled to the same number of TCRs (28,000). Expanded TCRs were defined as absent before sensitization and observed at least eight times at the 2-week time point. TCRdb applied fastp at Q25 and MiXCR to the public reads, then kept only in-frame beta chains. Under each unique CDR3 protein, matching rows form one entry showing the most common genes and DNA. These V and J calls originate from TCRdb's pipeline instead of the authors' own analysis. For this sample the table gives some 110,000 distinct CDR3 sequences, of which approximately 12% were detected only once. Jointly, the top ten make up over 1.5% of the sample.

The sample's time point label, in plain terms: pre-sensitization, week 0. The label giving this sample's treatment or condition can be read as: therapeutic diphenylcyclopropenone sensitization with weekly scalp DPC. Blood at each patch-test visit was drawn before the patch test was applied. To be eligible, patients had to be aged 18 to 70, diagnosed with alopecia and judged suitable for DPC therapy, while pregnant patients were excluded. Total RNA was extracted from unfractionated whole blood collected in Tempus Blood RNA tubes. V and J lose 8 bases and 4 bases, and a span of 5 bases separates them. CDR1 is given as SEHNR and CDR2 as FQNEAQ, both from the germline V gene (reference sequence). The CDR3 spans 11 residues, from the cysteine through the phenylalanine. Solely the CDR3 DNA is kept, with 33 bases framed from the first base. Regarding this clonotype: Its recognized antigen is unknown. No clone much larger than this one lies a single base away; base qualities are absent.

The source is a woman between 45 and 65 years old with alopecia areata. Some clones in this sample may be carry-over from other donors' samples. The input for sequencing was whole blood, taken in connection with sensitization to the hapten diphenylcyclopropenone (DPC). The V and J segments used are TRBV7-9 and TRBJ2-2; TRBD2 is a weak D gene call, 5 bases matching. The nucleotide sequence is TGTGCCAGCGGGAGCACCGGGGAGCTGTTTTTT. Its protein product is CASGSTGELFF.